This T cell receptor (beta chain) came from a study of cytomegalovirus exposure and HLA in healthy donors. PCR involved 60 Vbeta and 13 Jbeta primers. Produced via immunoSEQ multiplex PCR; TCRdb's table is partial and in-frame only. The sample carries about 120,000 clones, around 79% recorded once. The length of the CDR3 is 13 residues. V trimming: 4 bases; J trimming: 3 bases; junction bases outside the gene matches: 2. CDR1 is MNHNY and CDR2 is SVGAGI in the germline V gene (reference sequence). General observations from the study: CMV serostatus stood as the only immune exposure information on hand. Some V segments (TRBV6-2 and TRBV6-3 among them) were excluded as indistinguishable. In a later analysis, V- and J-gene trimming of beta chains associated with a DCLRE1C missense variant, replicated independently. According to an earlier analysis, most TCR beta V segments yielded productive rearrangements about 87% or about 30% of the time.

About this clone: Its antigen is currently unknown.

The sample taken for sequencing was PBMCs. This sequence originates from a woman aged 18 to 35 in good health and CMV-seronegative. The chain links TRBV6-6 to TRBJ2-7; 8 bases line up with TRBD2. CDR3 sequence reads: CASSSSGLYEQYF. CDR3 nucleotide sequence: TGTGCCAGCAGTTCTAGCGGGCTCTACGAGCAGTACTTC.